The clone carrying this TCR beta chain has only a few counts. As yet, its antigen is unknown. The data belong to a study of beta chain features in type 1 diabetes. Across the study: All samples together contributed 100 million to 120 million sorted cells for examination. Study-wide results and limits: For Type 1 diabetes patients, all four CD4+ subsets carried TCRB CDR3s that were moderately but significantly shorter. When cDNA is sequenced, cells with high TCR expression could be over-represented.

The CDR3 has 15 amino acids. Germline V gene sequence: CDR1 SGHNT, CDR2 YYREEE (reference sequence). V was clipped by 1 base and J by 3 bases; unmatched bases: 6. Since all of the isolated RNA was reverse transcribed, expressed TCRB transcripts were what got sequenced. This table comes from immunoSEQ multiplex PCR, and its TCRdb copy is limited to in-frame clones, with some not included. The sample carries hundreds of thousands of clones, over 13% recorded once. Every donor provided one heparinised blood draw, which averaged about 110 mL. Markers CD45RO/CCR7/CD25/CD127/CD95/CD27 served to sort CD4+ naive, central memory, regulatory and stem cell-like memory cells.

The V and J genes are TRBV5-4 and TRBJ2-7, with TRBD1 matching 8 bases. The receptor was derived from a man aged 18 to 35 with type 1 diabetes. Material for sequencing was naive CD4+ T cells from blood. The CDR3 nucleotides read TGTGCCAGCAGCTTGCCGACAGGGGCGGACTACGAGCAGTACTTC. Translating it yields CASSLPTGADYEQYF.